This is a list of T cell receptor beta chains from one sample in a study of blood T cell repertoires in COVID-19. Produced via immunoSEQ multiplex PCR; TCRdb's table is partial and in-frame only. The table includes a few hundred thousand clones, about 79% detected once. The sample consisted of peripheral blood. These receptors all stem from a woman aged 40 to 50 who had recovered from COVID-19. The CDR3 runs from the conserved cysteine through the conserved F or W. Fields, in order: V gene, J gene, clone size, CDR3 length, D gene, CDR3 DNA, CDR3 protein. D genes are given only for firm matches. Some rows have no size entry. The others give once, few or many, or a class for an expanded clone.

v_gene: TRBV7-9; j_gene: TRBJ2-1; abundance: NA; len: 14; d_gene: NA; CDR3nt: TGTGCCAGCAGCTTTGATACTTCTTACAATGAGCAGTTCTTC; CDR3aa: CASSFDTSYNEQFF
v_gene: TRBV7-6; j_gene: TRBJ2-7; abundance: NA; len: 14; d_gene: TRBD1; CDR3nt: TGTGCCAGCAGCCTCCGACAGGGGGCTAACGAGCAGTACTTC; CDR3aa: CASSLRQGANEQYF
v_gene: TRBV5-4; j_gene: TRBJ1-2; abundance: once; len: 16; d_gene: TRBD1; CDR3nt: TGTGCCAGCAGCTTGGCCCGGACAGGGGTCAACTATGGCTACACCTTC; CDR3aa: CASSLARTGVNYGYTF
v_gene: TRBV11-3; j_gene: TRBJ2-7; abundance: NA; len: 12; d_gene: NA; CDR3nt: TGTGCCAGCAGCTTAGACGGCTACGAGCAGTACTTC; CDR3aa: CASSLDGYEQYF
v_gene: TRBV6-2/TRBV6-3; j_gene: TRBJ2-1; abundance: NA; len: 16; d_gene: NA; CDR3nt: TGTGCCAGCAGTAGACCCTTAGCAGACCCCTACAATGAGCAGTTCTTC; CDR3aa: CASSRPLADPYNEQFF
v_gene: TRBV5-1; j_gene: TRBJ2-3; abundance: NA; len: 14; d_gene: TRBD1; CDR3nt: TGCGCCAGCAGCGGAACAGGGGGGACAGATACGCAGTATTTT; CDR3aa: CASSGTGGTDTQYF
v_gene: TRBV5-1; j_gene: TRBJ2-5; abundance: NA; len: 14; d_gene: NA; CDR3nt: TGCGCCAGCAGCCGGGCAGGGTCGGAGGAGACCCAGTACTTC; CDR3aa: CASSRAGSEETQYF
v_gene: TRBV28; j_gene: TRBJ1-2; abundance: once; len: 14; d_gene: NA; CDR3nt: TGTGCCAGCAGTAGAGTGGGGGGTGAATATGGCTACACCTTC; CDR3aa: CASSRVGGEYGYTF
v_gene: TRBV6-5; j_gene: TRBJ2-7; abundance: few; len: 15; d_gene: TRBD1; CDR3nt: TGTGCCAGCCAAGATCCGGGACAGGGGGCATGGGAGCAGTACTTC; CDR3aa: CASQDPGQGAWEQYF
v_gene: TRBV5-1; j_gene: TRBJ1-2; abundance: NA; len: 17; d_gene: TRBD1; CDR3nt: TGCGCCAGCAGCTCCGGACAGGGGGCCTCTCTAGCCTATGGCTACACCTTC; CDR3aa: CASSSGQGASLAYGYTF
v_gene: TRBV5-6; j_gene: TRBJ2-7; abundance: NA; len: 16; d_gene: TRBD1; CDR3nt: TGTGCCAGCAGCTTCGGGGGGACAGGGGGCTCCTACGAGCAGTACTTC; CDR3aa: CASSFGGTGGSYEQYF
v_gene: TRBV2; j_gene: TRBJ2-1; abundance: NA; len: 14; d_gene: TRBD2; CDR3nt: TGTGCCAGCCATGGGACTAGCAGATACAATGAGCAGTTCTTC; CDR3aa: CASHGTSRYNEQFF
v_gene: TRBV12-5; j_gene: TRBJ1-2; abundance: NA; len: 12; d_gene: NA; CDR3nt: TGTGCTAGTGGCGCTCCCGAGTATGGCTACACCTTC; CDR3aa: CASGAPEYGYTF
v_gene: TRBV18; j_gene: TRBJ2-3; abundance: NA; len: 14; d_gene: NA; CDR3nt: TGTGCCAGCTCACGACCGACGGGAACAGATACGCAGTATTTT; CDR3aa: CASSRPTGTDTQYF
v_gene: TRBV11-3; j_gene: TRBJ1-2; abundance: NA; len: 16; d_gene: NA; CDR3nt: TGTGCCAGCAGCTCCGTACTCACAGGGACTATCCATGGCTACACCTTC; CDR3aa: CASSSVLTGTIHGYTF
v_gene: TRBV16; j_gene: TRBJ2-6; abundance: NA; len: 16; d_gene: NA; CDR3nt: TGTGCCAGCAGCCAAATACAGGGCCCTGGGGCCAACGTCCTGACTTTC; CDR3aa: CASSQIQGPGANVLTF
v_gene: TRBV7-9; j_gene: TRBJ1-2; abundance: NA; len: 14; d_gene: TRBD1; CDR3nt: TGTGCCAGCAGCGCCGTTCAGGGGGTAGTGTCCTACACCTTC; CDR3aa: CASSAVQGVVSYTF
v_gene: TRBV21-1; j_gene: TRBJ2-5; abundance: NA; len: 15; d_gene: NA; CDR3nt: TGTGCCAGCAGCGGCCGGGACGACGGGGGGGAGACCCAGTACTTC; CDR3aa: CASSGRDDGGETQYF
v_gene: TRBV5-6; j_gene: TRBJ2-1; abundance: NA; len: 15; d_gene: NA; CDR3nt: TGTGCCAGCAGCTCCAAGACCCGGGTTCGGAATGAGCAGTTCTTC; CDR3aa: CASSSKTRVRNEQFF
v_gene: TRBV9; j_gene: TRBJ2-2; abundance: NA; len: 15; d_gene: TRBD1; CDR3nt: TGTGCCAGCAGAAAGACAGGGGGGAACACCGGGGAGCTGTTTTTT; CDR3aa: CASRKTGGNTGELFF
v_gene: TRBV11-2; j_gene: TRBJ2-5; abundance: NA; len: 15; d_gene: TRBD2; CDR3nt: TGTGCCAGCAGTCCCGGGACTAGCGGAAAAGAGACCCAGTACTTC; CDR3aa: CASSPGTSGKETQYF
v_gene: TRBV19; j_gene: TRBJ2-7; abundance: NA; len: 16; d_gene: NA; CDR3nt: TGTGCCAGTAGGGTCAAGACAGGGACCGGGACTTACGAGCAGTACTTC; CDR3aa: CASRVKTGTGTYEQYF
v_gene: TRBV5-6; j_gene: TRBJ2-3; abundance: NA; len: 15; d_gene: NA; CDR3nt: TGTGCCAGCTCCCCGGTGGGGCGACTCACAGATACGCAGTATTTT; CDR3aa: CASSPVGRLTDTQYF
v_gene: TRBV18; j_gene: TRBJ1-4; abundance: NA; len: 14; d_gene: TRBD1; CDR3nt: TGTGCCAGCTCACCACTACAGGGGGATGAAAAACTGTTTTTT; CDR3aa: CASSPLQGDEKLFF
v_gene: TRBV5-8; j_gene: TRBJ1-3; abundance: few; len: 16; d_gene: NA; CDR3nt: TGTGCCAGCAGCTTTAGCCCCTGGCAGGGTGAAAACACCATATATTTT; CDR3aa: CASSFSPWQGENTIYF
v_gene: TRBV2; j_gene: TRBJ2-3; abundance: NA; len: 14; d_gene: TRBD2; CDR3nt: TGTGCCACCCTGGGACTAGCCCTAACAGATACGCAGTATTTT; CDR3aa: CATLGLALTDTQYF
v_gene: TRBV11-3; j_gene: TRBJ2-7; abundance: once; len: 16; d_gene: NA; CDR3nt: TGTGCCAGCAGCTTTGACCCCAAGAGGTTGTCCTACGAGCAGTACTTC; CDR3aa: CASSFDPKRLSYEQYF
v_gene: TRBV7-6; j_gene: TRBJ2-3; abundance: NA; len: 17; d_gene: TRBD2; CDR3nt: TGTGCCAGCAGCTTAAGGGGCGGGGGGGCCGAGAGTGGTACGCAGTATTTT; CDR3aa: CASSLRGGGAESGTQYF
v_gene: TRBV2; j_gene: TRBJ2-5; abundance: NA; len: 13; d_gene: NA; CDR3nt: TGTGCCAGCAGTGAAGACAGGGAAGAGACCCAGTACTTC; CDR3aa: CASSEDREETQYF
v_gene: TRBV5-1; j_gene: TRBJ2-2; abundance: NA; len: 15; d_gene: TRBD1; CDR3nt: TGCGCCAGCAGCGGGACAGCTTGGAACACCGGGGAGCTGTTTTTT; CDR3aa: CASSGTAWNTGELFF
v_gene: TRBV7-9; j_gene: TRBJ1-6; abundance: few; len: 18; d_gene: TRBD1; CDR3nt: TGTGCCAGCAGCGACATGGACAGGACGATCTCCTATAATTCACCCCTCCACTTT; CDR3aa: CASSDMDRTISYNSPLHF
v_gene: TRBV25-1; j_gene: TRBJ1-5; abundance: NA; len: 14; d_gene: NA; CDR3nt: TGTGCCAGCAGTAAACAGGGTAACCTTCAGCCCCAGCATTTT; CDR3aa: CASSKQGNLQPQHF
v_gene: TRBV5-1; j_gene: TRBJ2-7; abundance: NA; len: 14; d_gene: TRBD2; CDR3nt: TGCGCCAGCAGCTTGGGCGGACTAGCTCGGGAGCAGTACTTC; CDR3aa: CASSLGGLAREQYF
v_gene: TRBV5-4; j_gene: TRBJ1-4; abundance: NA; len: 14; d_gene: NA; CDR3nt: TGTGCCAGCAGCCCGTCCACAGGGAAAGAAAAACTGTTTTTT; CDR3aa: CASSPSTGKEKLFF
v_gene: TRBV7-8; j_gene: TRBJ2-7; abundance: NA; len: 14; d_gene: TRBD2; CDR3nt: TGTGCCAGCAGCGAACTAGCGGACCTTGACGAGCAGTACTTC; CDR3aa: CASSELADLDEQYF
v_gene: TRBV6-5; j_gene: TRBJ2-7; abundance: NA; len: 11; d_gene: NA; CDR3nt: TGTGCCAGCTATACACGCTACGAGCAGTACTTC; CDR3aa: CASYTRYEQYF
v_gene: TRBV6-2/TRBV6-3; j_gene: TRBJ1-5; abundance: NA; len: 16; d_gene: TRBD1; CDR3nt: TGTGCCAGCAGCTCCGGGACAGGCTATAGCAATCAGCCCCAGCATTTT; CDR3aa: CASSSGTGYSNQPQHF
v_gene: TRBV5-6; j_gene: TRBJ1-1; abundance: NA; len: 14; d_gene: NA; CDR3nt: TGTGCCAGCAGCGTAGCAGGGTTAGGCACTGAAGCTTTCTTT; CDR3aa: CASSVAGLGTEAFF
v_gene: TRBV25-1; j_gene: TRBJ1-2; abundance: NA; len: 13; d_gene: NA; CDR3nt: TGTGCCAGCAGTGAGAACAGTTACTATGGCTACACCTTC; CDR3aa: CASSENSYYGYTF
v_gene: TRBV7-9; j_gene: TRBJ2-1; abundance: NA; len: 15; d_gene: TRBD1; CDR3nt: TGTGCCAGCAGCAAGGGGACAGGGTCTTTCGATGAGCAGTTCTTC; CDR3aa: CASSKGTGSFDEQFF
v_gene: TRBV29-1; j_gene: TRBJ1-1; abundance: NA; len: 10; d_gene: NA; CDR3nt: TGCAGCGCGCGTAACACTGAAGCTTTCTTT; CDR3aa: CSARNTEAFF
v_gene: TRBV24-1; j_gene: TRBJ2-5; abundance: NA; len: 15; d_gene: NA; CDR3nt: TGTGCCACCAGTGATCACCGGGACACACAAGAGACCCAGTACTTC; CDR3aa: CATSDHRDTQETQYF
v_gene: TRBV18; j_gene: TRBJ1-2; abundance: NA; len: 16; d_gene: TRBD1; CDR3nt: TGTGCCAGCTCACCAGGGCTGGCAGGGGGCGGCTATGGCTACACCTTC; CDR3aa: CASSPGLAGGGYGYTF
v_gene: TRBV15; j_gene: TRBJ2-5; abundance: once; len: 13; d_gene: TRBD2; CDR3nt: TGTGCCACTCAGCGGGGGGCCCAAGAGACCCAGTACTTC; CDR3aa: CATQRGAQETQYF
v_gene: TRBV10-1; j_gene: TRBJ2-2; abundance: NA; len: 16; d_gene: TRBD2; CDR3nt: TGCGCCAGCAGGCTGGGGGAGGGGAGGAACACCGGGGAGCTGTTTTTT; CDR3aa: CASRLGEGRNTGELFF
v_gene: TRBV4-3; j_gene: TRBJ2-3; abundance: NA; len: 18; d_gene: TRBD2; CDR3nt: TGCGCCAGCAGCCAGGTACTAGCGGGGGGGCTGGGCACAGATACGCAGTATTTT; CDR3aa: CASSQVLAGGLGTDTQYF
v_gene: TRBV19; j_gene: TRBJ1-1; abundance: NA; len: 12; d_gene: NA; CDR3nt: TGTGCCAGTATCACGGGGGGCACTGAAGCTTTCTTT; CDR3aa: CASITGGTEAFF
v_gene: TRBV6-2/TRBV6-3; j_gene: TRBJ2-5; abundance: NA; len: 17; d_gene: NA; CDR3nt: TGTGCCAGCAGTCGGACAGCTCCTACATCGGGTGGAGAGACCCAGTACTTC; CDR3aa: CASSRTAPTSGGETQYF
v_gene: TRBV3-1/TRBV3-2; j_gene: TRBJ2-5; abundance: NA; len: 16; d_gene: TRBD2; CDR3nt: TGTGCCAGCAGCGAAGGGCTAGCGGGGTACCAAGAGACCCAGTACTTC; CDR3aa: CASSEGLAGYQETQYF
v_gene: TRBV5-1; j_gene: TRBJ2-2; abundance: NA; len: 13; d_gene: TRBD1; CDR3nt: TGCGCCAGCAGCTTACAGGGGGCCGGGGAGCTGTTTTTT; CDR3aa: CASSLQGAGELFF
v_gene: TRBV6-1; j_gene: TRBJ2-3; abundance: NA; len: 16; d_gene: TRBD2; CDR3nt: TGTGCCAGCAGTGCTGCGGGGGGCGCCGGCACAGATACGCAGTATTTT; CDR3aa: CASSAAGGAGTDTQYF
v_gene: TRBV10-3; j_gene: TRBJ1-5; abundance: NA; len: 15; d_gene: TRBD1; CDR3nt: TGTGCCATCAGTGAGCCGACAGGGGAGGTGGAGCCCCAGCATTTT; CDR3aa: CAISEPTGEVEPQHF
v_gene: TRBV3-1/TRBV3-2; j_gene: TRBJ1-1; abundance: few; len: 14; d_gene: TRBD1; CDR3nt: TGTGCCAGCAGCCAAGATGGGACAGGGGTTGCAGCTTTCTTT; CDR3aa: CASSQDGTGVAAFF
v_gene: TRBV29-1; j_gene: TRBJ2-7; abundance: NA; len: 13; d_gene: NA; CDR3nt: TGCAGCGTTGATGGGGGGGGCCTCTACGAGCAGTACTTC; CDR3aa: CSVDGGGLYEQYF
v_gene: TRBV29-1; j_gene: TRBJ1-1; abundance: NA; len: 15; d_gene: TRBD1; CDR3nt: TGCAGCGTTGCAGGAAAGACAGGGGCAGGAACTGAAGCTTTCTTT; CDR3aa: CSVAGKTGAGTEAFF
v_gene: TRBV25-1; j_gene: TRBJ1-6; abundance: NA; len: 13; d_gene: NA; CDR3nt: TGTGCCAGCGGAGGAAGCACGAATTCACCCCTCCACTTT; CDR3aa: CASGGSTNSPLHF
v_gene: TRBV3-1/TRBV3-2; j_gene: TRBJ2-1; abundance: NA; len: 15; d_gene: NA; CDR3nt: TGTGCCAGCAGCTTTTCAGGAAAGTCCTACAATGAGCAGTTCTTC; CDR3aa: CASSFSGKSYNEQFF
v_gene: TRBV12-3/TRBV12-4; j_gene: TRBJ1-2; abundance: once; len: 12; d_gene: TRBD1; CDR3nt: TGTGCCAGCAGTGCAACAGGGGATGGCTACACCTTC; CDR3aa: CASSATGDGYTF
v_gene: TRBV7-2; j_gene: TRBJ2-5; abundance: NA; len: 15; d_gene: TRBD2; CDR3nt: TGTGCCAGCAGCTTGGCTAGCGGGGCCCGGCAGACCCAGTACTTC; CDR3aa: CASSLASGARQTQYF